The next 27 T cell receptor beta chains were all read from a single sample in a study of shared T cell receptors in the human thymus. Libraries were prepared by immunoSEQ multiplex PCR; TCRdb keeps only in-frame clonotypes and omits some of them. The sample carries about 660,000 clones, 88% recorded once. These same records also appear under a second study, on human thymus T cells.

The sequencing input was thymocytes. All receptors derive from a boy younger than two with a congenital heart defect.

This clone appeared a few times. V usage is TRBV15 and J usage is TRBJ1-4; the D gene is possibly TRBD1 (6 bases). Germline V lookup: CDR1 LNHNV, CDR2 YYDKDF (reference sequence). The CDR3 has 15 residues. Trimming took 7 bases from V and 6 from J, leaving 18 bases between them. The CDR3 region is CATNHLQGADEKLFF. The CDR3 DNA is TGTGCCACCAACCACCTACAGGGCGCGGATGAAAAACTGTTTTTT.

As concerns this clone: The sample contains more than one DNA sequence encoding this CDR3. The chain employs TRBV27 and TRBJ2-3; 13 bases line up with TRBD2. This CDR3 contains 16 residues. Trimming cost V 3 bases and J 3 bases; bases outside gene matches: 3. Germline V gives CDR1 MNHEY, CDR2 SMNVEV (reference sequence). The CDR3 nucleotides are TGTGCCAGCAGTTTGGGACTAGCGGGACTTACAGATACGCAGTATTTT. Its translation: CASSLGLAGLTDTQYF.

The chain joins TRBV5-4 to TRBJ2-1; 11 nucleotides match TRBD2. This CDR3 spans 17 amino acids. In germline, CDR1 is SGHNT, CDR2 YYREEE (reference sequence). Trimming cost V 1 base and J 4 bases; bases outside gene matches: 7. Here the CDR3 DNA reads TGTGCCAGCAGCTTGAAGCTCGGGACTAGCGGATACAATGAGCAGTTCTTC. Translating it yields CASSLKLGTSGYNEQFF.

J is TRBJ1-3 and V is TRBV28; D gene unclear. Germline V gene lookup returns CDR1 MDHEN and CDR2 SYDVKM. V lost 3 bases, J lost 0 bases, and 15 bases lay in between. The CDR3 is made up of 17 amino acids. The CDR3 reads CASSFRRPTGSGNTIYF. The DNA for the CDR3 is TGTGCCAGCAGTTTCCGCAGACCGACTGGCTCTGGAAACACCATATATTTT.

The V and J genes are TRBV4-3 and TRBJ2-7, with TRBD2 matching over 11 bases. Per the germline V gene, CDR1 is LGHNA and CDR2 is YSLEER. This CDR3 is built from 17 residues. V lost 0 bases, J lost 2 bases, and 6 bases stayed unmatched. The DNA for the CDR3 is TGCGCCAGCAGCCAAGAATATAGCGGGAGGGGTACCTACGAGCAGTACTTC. As protein: CASSQEYSGRGTYEQYF.

The gene calls are TRBV4-3 and TRBJ2-1; 7 nucleotides align to TRBD1. The germline CDR1 and CDR2 sequences are LGHNA and YSLEER. V shed 0 bases, J shed 9 bases, and the junction held 14 bases outside the gene matches. The CDR3 totals 17 residues. CDR3 residues: CASSQDQGFSRGIEQFF. The CDR3 nucleotides read TGCGCCAGCAGCCAAGATCAGGGTTTTAGCAGGGGGATTGAGCAGTTCTTC.

In its sample, this clone was seen once. The chain recombines TRBV19 with TRBJ2-7, with 7 positions matching TRBD2. Germline CDR1 LNHDA, CDR2 SQIVND (reference sequence). This CDR3 has 13 amino acids. The ends lost 5 bases at V and 6 bases at J; junction bases unmatched: 7. This chain's CDR3 is CASSAAGSGEQYF. CDR3 sequence (DNA): TGTGCCAGTAGTGCAGCGGGATCCGGCGAGCAGTACTTC.

The rearrangement joins TRBV10-3 to TRBJ2-2; tentative D call: TRBD2 (5 bases). The germline V and J ends were trimmed by 0 bases and 6 bases, with 8 bases remaining between them. The CDR3 length is 14 residues. Germline loops: CDR1 ENHRY, CDR2 SYGVKD. CDR3 coding DNA: TGTGCCATCAGTGAGTCAGCGGTCCCCGGGGAGCTGTTTTTT. This gives the protein CAISESAVPGELFF.

The chain joins TRBV9 to TRBJ2-1, with 8 bases that match TRBD2. The germline V gene encodes CDR1 SGDLS and CDR2 YYNGEE. There are 20 residues in the CDR3. The junction had 20 bases not matched to a gene; V was cut back by 2 bases and J by 4 bases. The CDR3 DNA follows: TGTGCCAGCAGCGTTCCGGGACCGGGAGCGGCGGGAGGCCTTTACAATGAGCAGTTCTTC. Translation: CASSVPGPGAAGGLYNEQFF.

The chain has TRBV5-1 and TRBJ2-2, with D hard to call. This CDR3 comprises 11 residues. Trimming removed 2 bases at V and 6 bases at J, with 2 bases between. Germline V gene sequence: CDR1 SGHRS, CDR2 YFSETQ. The CDR3 DNA is TGCGCCAGCAGCTTCGCCGGGGAGCTGTTTTTT. This gives the protein CASSFAGELFF.

The V and J genes are TRBV27 and TRBJ1-4; 9 positions match TRBD1. V lost 5 bases and J lost 5; bases outside the gene matches: 6. The germline V gene has CDR1 MNHEY and CDR2 SMNVEV (reference sequence). The length of the CDR3 is 15 residues. Here the CDR3 DNA reads TGTGCCAGCAGTGCCCTGACAGGGGGGAATGAAAAACTGTTTTTT. It yields the protein CASSALTGGNEKLFF.

V and J are TRBV18 and TRBJ2-2, with no clear D. This CDR3 is built from 14 residues. V lost 0 bases and J 8 bases, leaving 10 bases between the germline ends. Per germline, CDR1 KGHSH and CDR2 LQKENI. The CDR3 DNA follows: TGTGCCAGCTCACCACCGAACACGAGGGGGGAGCTGTTTTTT. Translating it yields CASSPPNTRGELFF. Based on the CDR3 plus reference TRBV18 and TRBJ2-2, the full variable domain is NAGVMQNPRHLVRRRGQEARLRCSPMKGHSHVYWYRQLPEEGLKFMVYLQKENIIDESGMPKERFSAEFPKEGPSILRIQQVVRGDSAAYFCASSPPNTRGELFFGEGSRLTVL.

This clone was detected only a few times. This chain connects TRBV19 to TRBJ1-5, with TRBD1 identical over 7 bases. Germline loops: CDR1 LNHDA, CDR2 SQIVND (reference sequence). This CDR3 comprises 15 residues. After removal of 3 bases from V and 2 bases from J, the junction contained 4 bases not matched to a gene. Here the CDR3 reads CASSMTGYGNQPQHF. The CDR3 nucleotides read TGTGCCAGTAGTATGACAGGGTACGGCAATCAGCCCCAGCATTTT. Looking up the rest from reference TRBV19 and TRBJ1-5 gives the full variable domain: DGGITQSPKYLFRKEGQNVTLSCEQNLNHDAMYWYRQDPGQGLRLIYYSQIVNDFQKGDIAEGYSVSREKKESFPLTVTSAQKNPTAFYLCASSMTGYGNQPQHFGDGTRLSIL.

V gene TRBV10-1 combines with J gene TRBJ1-2; 8 bases map to TRBD1. With 5 bases clipped from V and 1 base from J, the junction kept 6 bases outside the gene matches. This CDR3 contains 15 residues. Germline CDR1 reads WNHNN; CDR2 reads SYGVQD (reference sequence). The CDR3 spells CASSKGQVNNYGYTF. CDR3 nucleotide sequence: TGCGCCAGCAGTAAGGGACAGGTGAATAACTATGGCTACACCTTC.

The genes are TRBV27 and TRBJ2-3; tentatively, D is TRBD1 (5 bases). Germline V gene sequence: CDR1 MNHEY, CDR2 SMNVEV (reference sequence). The V gene lost 3 bases and the J gene lost 3 bases, with 13 bases spanning the gap. The CDR3 totals 15 residues. CDR3 region: CASSLLGAGTDTQYF. In nucleotides, the CDR3 is TGTGCCAGCAGTTTGTTAGGGGCTGGGACAGATACGCAGTATTTT.

This clone occurred a few times. The chain carries TRBV19 and TRBJ1-3; 7 bases align to TRBD1. Germline lookup yields CDR1 LNHDA and CDR2 SQIVND (reference sequence). Trimming at V came to 5 bases and at J to 4 bases, leaving 8 bases not matched to a gene. This CDR3 has 15 residues. This chain's CDR3 is CASSPPGTVGNTIYF. The CDR3 nucleotides read TGTGCCAGTAGTCCGCCCGGGACAGTAGGAAACACCATATATTTT.

The chain uses TRBV13 and TRBJ2-5; TRBD2 aligns across 10 bases. CDR1 PRHDT and CDR2 FYEKMQ come from the germline V gene (reference sequence). J lost 0 bases, V lost 2 bases, and 9 bases had no gene match. The CDR3 runs to 18 residues. The CDR3 DNA sequence: TGTGCCAGCAGCTTACGGCTAGCGGGAGACGGGTACCAAGAGACCCAGTACTTC. Translating it yields CASSLRLAGDGYQETQYF.

This chain uses TRBV18 with TRBJ1-1; D ambiguous. V lost 6 bases to trimming and J lost 0 bases, with 8 bases between them. This CDR3 spans 13 amino acids. Germline V gene lookup returns CDR1 KGHSH and CDR2 LQKENI. CDR3 nucleotide sequence: TGTGCCAGCTCCGGGTGGATGAACACTGAAGCTTTCTTT. It encodes CASSGWMNTEAFF. Based on the CDR3 plus reference TRBV18 and TRBJ1-1, the full variable domain is NAGVMQNPRHLVRRRGQEARLRCSPMKGHSHVYWYRQLPEEGLKFMVYLQKENIIDESGMPKERFSAEFPKEGPSILRIQQVVRGDSAAYFCASSGWMNTEAFFGQGTRLTVV.

The rearrangement links TRBV19 to TRBJ2-7; perhaps TRBD2 as D (6 bases). The V gene's germline CDR1 is LNHDA and CDR2 SQIVND (reference sequence). The CDR3 covers 14 residues. V gave up 6 bases and J gave up 1 base, with 13 bases separating them. The CDR3 sequence: CASSRDLGSYEQYF. In nucleotides, the CDR3 is TGTGCCAGTAGCAGGGACTTGGGTTCCTACGAGCAGTACTTC.

The chain carries TRBV29-1 and TRBJ2-1; 12 nucleotides align to TRBD2. CDR1 is SQVTM, CDR2 ANQGSEA, per germline. This CDR3 has 14 residues. The V gene end was trimmed by 2 bases and the J gene end by 9 bases; junction bases not matched to a gene: 5. Here the CDR3 reads CSVELAGGLSEQFF. The CDR3, as DNA: TGCAGCGTTGAACTAGCGGGAGGGCTTAGTGAGCAGTTCTTC.

This clone was seen only a few times. The chain has TRBV5-1 and TRBJ2-3; 11 nucleotides align to TRBD2. V shed 0 bases and J 1 base; nucleotides not matched to a gene: 13. The CDR3 has 20 amino acids. CDR1 is SGHRS and CDR2 is YFSETQ in the germline V gene. The CDR3 sequence is CASSLVLAGVQGTGTDTQYF. CDR3 DNA: TGCGCCAGCAGCTTGGTACTAGCGGGAGTTCAGGGCACGGGCACAGATACGCAGTATTTT.

The genes are TRBV27 and TRBJ2-3; D unclear. The V and J ends lost 4 bases and 0 bases respectively, with 17 bases between them. CDR1 is MNHEY, CDR2 SMNVEV, per germline (reference sequence). CDR3 length: 17 amino acids. The DNA of the CDR3 is TGTGCCAGCAGTTCCATCAGGTCTTTCTCGAGCACAGATACGCAGTATTTT. It is translated as CASSSIRSFSSTDTQYF.

The chain carries TRBV21-1 and TRBJ2-7; the D call in the table, TRBD2, was not verified against the DNA. TRBV21-1 is a pseudogene locus. The CDR3 spans 20 residues. The CDR3 DNA is TGTGCCAGCAGCACCCTAGACGTTAAAGCAGCTAGCGGGAATCTCTACGAGCAGTACTTC. This encodes CASSTLDVKAASGNLYEQYF.

The rearrangement uses TRBV7-8 and TRBJ2-7; D is unresolved. This CDR3 comprises 15 residues. Per the germline V gene, CDR1 is SGHVS and CDR2 is FQNEAQ. The V end lost 5 bases, the J end lost 3 bases, and 17 bases lay between the germline ends. As DNA, the CDR3 is TGTGCCAGCAGCCCCAAAGGAAGCGTGAACTACGAGCAGTACTTC. This gives the protein CASSPKGSVNYEQYF.

This rearrangement joins TRBV19 to TRBJ2-5; the match to TRBD2 covers 9 bases. Germline CDR1 LNHDA, CDR2 SQIVND (reference sequence). Trimming cost V 5 bases and J 5 bases; bases outside gene matches: 9. The CDR3 consists of 15 residues. The CDR3 loop reads CASSQLAGRRETQYF. DNA for the CDR3: TGTGCCAGTAGTCAGCTAGCGGGAAGGAGGGAGACCCAGTACTTC.

The gene calls are TRBV6-4 and TRBJ2-1; D is undetermined. V lost 0 bases, J lost 4 bases, and 13 bases lay in between. Germline CDR1 MRHNA, CDR2 SNTAGT. The CDR3 loop spans 16 amino acids. The CDR3 here is CASSDSGSWAYNEQFF. CDR3 coding DNA: TGTGCCAGCAGTGACTCGGGCAGTTGGGCATACAATGAGCAGTTCTTC.

This clone was picked up one time. This chain joins TRBV28 and TRBJ2-5, with a weak D call TRBD1 (5 bases). Between the trimmed V and J ends, which lost 7 bases and 4 bases, there was a span of 19 bases. CDR1 and CDR2 from the germline V gene are MDHEN and SYDVKM. There are 15 residues in the CDR3. The CDR3 here is CASTCNGVRGETQYF. In DNA, the CDR3 is TGTGCCAGCACCTGTAATGGGGTAAGGGGAGAGACCCAGTACTTC.